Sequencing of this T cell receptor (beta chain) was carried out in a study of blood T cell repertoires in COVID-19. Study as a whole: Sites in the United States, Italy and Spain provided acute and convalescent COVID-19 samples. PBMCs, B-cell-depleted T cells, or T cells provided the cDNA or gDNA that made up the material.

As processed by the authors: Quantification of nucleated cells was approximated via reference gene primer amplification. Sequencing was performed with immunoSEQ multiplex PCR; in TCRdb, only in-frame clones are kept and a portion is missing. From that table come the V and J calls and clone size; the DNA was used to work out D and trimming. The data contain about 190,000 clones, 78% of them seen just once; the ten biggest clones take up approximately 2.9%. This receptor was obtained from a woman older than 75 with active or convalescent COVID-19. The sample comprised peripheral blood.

As DNA, the CDR3 is TGTGCCAGCAGTGAATGGGCAGGGCTTACTAATGAAAAACTGTTTTTT. Translation: CASSEWAGLTNEKLFF. The chain links TRBV2 to TRBJ1-4, with a weak D call TRBD1 (5 bases). V was shortened by 2 bases and J by 2 bases, with 12 bases between the two germline ends. Looked up from germline, CDR1 is SNHLY and CDR2 is FYNNEI. The CDR3 spans 16 residues.